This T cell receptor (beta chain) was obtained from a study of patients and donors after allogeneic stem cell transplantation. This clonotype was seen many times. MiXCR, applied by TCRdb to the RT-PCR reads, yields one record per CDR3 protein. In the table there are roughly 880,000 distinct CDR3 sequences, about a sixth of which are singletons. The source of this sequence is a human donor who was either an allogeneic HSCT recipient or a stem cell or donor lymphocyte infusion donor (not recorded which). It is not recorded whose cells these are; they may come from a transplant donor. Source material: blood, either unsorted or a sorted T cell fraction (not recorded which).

CDR3 in amino acids: CSALLAGSSYEQYF. The CDR3 DNA reads TGCAGTGCTCTACTAGCGGGGTCCTCCTACGAGCAGTACTTC. V usage is TRBV20-1 and J usage is TRBJ2-7; 10 positions agree with TRBD2. Trimming at V came to 5 bases and at J to 0 bases, leaving 4 bases not matched to a gene. The germline gives CDR1 DFQATT, CDR2 SNEGSKA (reference sequence). The CDR3 runs 14 residues.